This TCR beta chain was recovered during a study of T-cell reconstitution after alpha-beta-depleted transplantation in children. Unique molecular identifiers were used to barcode this TCRbeta library. TCRdb independently ran MiXCR on the PCR reads; one entry per CDR3 protein. The table shows about 420,000 distinct CDR3 sequences, with under 20% occurring only once. Trimming shortened V by 6 bases and J by 3 bases, and 8 bases separated the two germline ends. The CDR3 is 11 residues long. CDR1 and CDR2 from the germline V gene are SQVTM and ANQGSEA. In this sample, this clonotype turned up a few times. Antigen: not known. Study conclusions and caveats: The origin of alpha-beta T cells about two months after transplant was reportedly several hundred expanded graft clones.

Sequenced material: PBMCs, mostly from graft donor cells, taken 360 days after TCRalphabeta/CD19-depleted stem cell transplant. V gene TRBV29-1 combines with J gene TRBJ1-2; D ambiguous. This TCR derives from a boy under three years old who had a stem cell transplant for Wiskott-Aldrich syndrome, so the T cells may come from the graft donor. The DNA of the CDR3 is TGCAGCGTCGCAGGCTACTATGGCTACACCTTC. Translated, it gives CSVAGYYGYTF.